These 5 T cell receptor beta chains were all obtained from the same sample, sequenced in a study of beta chain features in type 1 diabetes. cDNA synthesis used the whole RNA isolate, giving expressed TCRB sequences. Libraries were prepared by immunoSEQ multiplex PCR; TCRdb keeps only in-frame clonotypes and omits some of them. The data show some 150,000 clones, with about 7.1% seen just once and about 1.4% held by the top ten. The sample was central memory CD4+ T cells from blood. The origin of the receptors is a woman aged 30 to 39 in good health.

This clone was seen only a few times. The CDR3 region has the DNA TGTGCCAGCAGCCGAAGGACGGGGAGCACAGATACGCAGTATTTT. Translated: CASSRRTGSTDTQYF. This chain joins TRBV7-2 and TRBJ2-3, with D maybe TRBD2 (5 bases). This CDR3 comprises 15 residues. Trimming removed 5 bases at V and 0 bases at J, with 12 bases between. Germline values: CDR1 SGHTA, CDR2 FQGNSA.

The chain has TRBV5-6 and TRBJ1-4; a possible D gene is TRBD1 (5 bases). Germline CDR1 reads SGHDT; CDR2 reads YYEEEE. The CDR3 spans 15 residues. Deletions cut 1 base from V and 6 bases from J, with 13 bases between. CDR3 bases: TGTGCCAGCAGCTTGCGGCAACTGGGGCATGAAAAACTGTTTTTT. Protein: CASSLRQLGHEKLFF.

The V and J genes are TRBV6-5 and TRBJ2-7; 8 nucleotides agree with TRBD2. This CDR3 region has 14 residues. J lost 5 bases, V lost 5 bases, and 8 bases had no gene match. CDR1 is MNHEY, CDR2 SVGAGI, per germline. The CDR3 DNA reads as TGTGCCAGCAGTGCCGGGACTAGGGGGAACGAGCAGTACTTC. Translation gives CASSAGTRGNEQYF.

Ten or more counts support this clone. This chain links TRBV29-1 with TRBJ2-7; maybe TRBD1 (6 bases). The germline V and J ends were trimmed by 4 bases and 6 bases, with 13 bases remaining between them. Per germline, CDR1 SQVTM and CDR2 ANQGSEA. The CDR3 consists of 12 residues. The CDR3 nucleotides are TGCAGCGTTGGACAGGATAGGCGCGAGCAGTACTTC. Its translation: CSVGQDRREQYF.

The gene calls are TRBV7-9 and TRBJ2-3, with TRBD2 identical over 10 bases. V dropped 4 bases and J dropped 4; count of bases not matched to a gene: 5. The CDR3 extends over 15 amino acids. Germline-derived CDR1 and CDR2 are SEHNR and FQNEAQ (reference sequence). The CDR3 region is CASSYGLAGADTQYF. The CDR3 nucleotides are TGTGCCAGCAGCTACGGGCTAGCGGGGGCAGATACGCAGTATTTT.